This T cell receptor beta chain was identified during a study of memory CD4+ T cells and cytomegalovirus serostatus. Per germline, CDR1 KGHSH and CDR2 LQKENI. Trimming shortened V by 2 bases and J by 8 bases, and 12 bases separated the two germline ends. CDR3 length: 13 amino acids. Sequenced by immunoSEQ multiplex PCR; TCRdb stores in-frame clones only, minus some. The data show fewer than 90,000 clones, 75% to 85% seen once. The sort gate was single viable CD3+CD4+CD8-CD45RO+ cells for memory CD4+ T cells. The receptor was isolated from an adult in good health and CMV-seropositive. The chain couples TRBV18 to TRBJ1-2; D gene ambiguous. Sequencing input: memory CD4+ T cells from blood. CDR3 in DNA: TGTGCCAGCTCACCAAGTACACGTGGCGGCTACACCTTC. Its protein product is CASSPSTRGGYTF.